The clone carrying this T cell receptor beta chain has only one observation. Germline V gene data show CDR1 as SGHNT and CDR2 as YYREEE (reference sequence). This CDR3 spans 16 amino acids. V shed 4 bases and J 0 bases; nucleotides not matched to a gene: 7. These data come from a study of cytomegalovirus exposure and HLA in healthy donors. The PCR contained 60 Vbeta and 13 Jbeta primers. Sequencing used immunoSEQ multiplex PCR; TCRdb keeps in-frame clones, though not all of them. The sample lists some 74,000 clones, 80% seen once, with around 0.96% in the top ten. The rearrangement uses TRBV5-4 and TRBJ1-3, with 7 bases fitting TRBD1. Material for sequencing was PBMCs. The TCR was taken from a male donor in good health and CMV-seronegative. The CDR3 nucleotides are TGTGCCAGCAGCCAGAAGACAGGGCTCTCTGGAAACACCATATATTTT. This codes for CASSQKTGLSGNTIYF.